This TCR beta chain stems from a study of T cell changes during pregnancy in multiple sclerosis. This CDR3 has 17 residues. Looked up from germline, CDR1 is SGDLS and CDR2 is YYNGEE. V lost 2 bases, J lost 3 bases, and 18 bases lay in between. Data came from immunoSEQ multiplex PCR; TCRdb stores just in-frame clones and leaves some out. The profile shows tens of thousands of clones, 80% to 95% of them singletons. This clone came up a few times. V is TRBV9 and J is TRBJ1-3; perhaps TRBD1 as D (6 bases). This clonotype originated in a female donor in good health, enrolled as a control in a pregnancy study. The sample in question was peripheral blood, obtained after pregnancy. The CDR3 region is CASSVGPTTGHGNTIYF. CDR3 nucleotides: TGTGCCAGCAGCGTGGGCCCAACAACAGGGCATGGAAACACCATATATTTT.